This passage covers 26 T cell receptor beta chains from one sample sequenced in a study of cytomegalovirus exposure and HLA in healthy donors. The PCR employed 60 Vbeta primers together with 13 Jbeta primers. Profiled with immunoSEQ multiplex PCR; TCRdb holds only in-frame clones, not every one. The repertoire holds 120,000 or so clones, with more than 80% as singletons. The sequencing sample was made of PBMCs. These TCRs come from a man in his thirties or forties in good health and CMV-seropositive.

The V and J genes are TRBV6-4 and TRBJ2-3, with TRBD2 as a possible D gene (6 bases). Germline-derived CDR1 and CDR2 are MRHNA and SNTAGT. CDR3 length: 15 amino acids. V was shortened by 6 bases and J by 1 base, with 14 bases between the two germline ends. The CDR3 is CASSALGGGTDTQYF. CDR3 nucleotides: TGTGCCAGCAGCGCCCTTGGCGGGGGCACAGATACGCAGTATTTT.

This clone was counted a few times. The rearrangement uses TRBV10-3 and TRBJ2-2, with D uncertain. Trimming cost V 6 bases and J 7 bases, with 9 bases left between them. Germline CDR1 is ENHRY and CDR2 is SYGVKD. The CDR3 loop spans 12 amino acids. The CDR3 protein is CAISRLGGELFF. The CDR3 nucleotides read TGTGCCATCAGCCGTCTCGGCGGGGAGCTGTTTTTT.

The chain combines TRBV4-1 with TRBJ1-5, with D tentatively TRBD1 (5 bases). CDR3 length: 14 amino acids. Germline-derived CDR1 and CDR2 are MGHRA and YSYEKL. Trimming stripped 4 bases from V and 4 bases from J, with 11 bases between. The CDR3 reads CASSPLGGNQPQHF. The CDR3 DNA follows: TGCGCCAGCAGCCCCCTGGGGGGGAATCAGCCCCAGCATTTT.

The chain combines TRBV2 with TRBJ1-2, with a weak D call TRBD1 (5 bases). The CDR3 consists of 14 residues. V lost 3 bases to trimming and J lost 5 bases, with 13 bases between them. CDR1 SNHLY and CDR2 FYNNEI come from the germline V gene. The CDR3 DNA sequence: TGTGCCAGCAGTGAGCGTCCTAGGGGATATGGCTACACCTTC. Protein product: CASSERPRGYGYTF.

This clone was picked up one time. This chain joins TRBV5-1 and TRBJ1-3; the D is unclear. The V and J ends lost 4 bases and 0 bases respectively, with 17 bases between them. CDR3 size: 17 residues. Germline V gives CDR1 SGHRS, CDR2 YFSETQ. Here the CDR3 reads CASSPTPHSSSGNTIYF. DNA of the CDR3: TGCGCCAGCAGCCCTACCCCACATAGCTCCTCTGGAAACACCATATATTTT.

V gene TRBV29-1 combines with J gene TRBJ2-1; D unclear. The V gene lost 8 bases and the J gene lost 9 bases, with 23 bases spanning the gap. In germline, CDR1 is SQVTM, CDR2 ANQGSEA. The CDR3 is made up of 14 amino acids. The DNA for the CDR3 is TGCAGCCACTGCCGGGTCTCCCTTACTGGTGAGCAGTTCTTC. It translates to CSHCRVSLTGEQFF.

In DNA, the CDR3 is TGCGCCAGCAGCCAAGCGGGTGCAGTCCGCCCTAATGAAAAACTGTTTTTT. Translation gives CASSQAGAVRPNEKLFF. The J gene is TRBJ1-4, the V gene TRBV4-1, with D hard to call. CDR3 length: 17 amino acids. The ends were cut back, 1 base at V and 3 bases at J, with 15 bases in the middle. Germline V gene sequence: CDR1 MGHRA, CDR2 YSYEKL.

The chain is built from TRBV7-3 and TRBJ2-3, with a tentative D call TRBD2 (6 bases). Germline CDR1 is SGHTA and CDR2 is FQGTGA. V was cut by 1 base and J by 4 bases, with 9 bases left in between. The CDR3 consists of 14 residues. The CDR3 coding sequence is TGTGCCAGCAGCTTAAGCGGGGTCGCAGATACGCAGTATTTT. This encodes CASSLSGVADTQYF.

The V call is TRBV28, the J call TRBJ1-1; 12 positions match TRBD1. After removal of 8 bases from V and 4 bases from J, the junction contained 8 bases not matched to a gene. Germline V gene sequence: CDR1 MDHEN, CDR2 SYDVKM. This CDR3 region has 15 residues. The CDR3 sequence is CASRDRGRGGTEAFF. The CDR3 coding sequence is TGTGCCAGCCGGGACAGGGGGCGCGGGGGCACTGAAGCTTTCTTT.

As DNA, the CDR3 is TGTGCCAGCAGCTCCACCTCAGGCACCTACGAGCAGTACTTC. It translates to CASSSTSGTYEQYF. This chain joins TRBV5-8 and TRBJ2-7; D gene unclear. There are 14 residues in the CDR3. The V end was cut by 3 bases, the J end by 2 bases, with 12 bases between. Germline loops: CDR1 SGHTS, CDR2 YDEGEE.

In its sample, this clone was seen a few times. The chain employs TRBV10-2 and TRBJ1-1; 7 bases are a match to TRBD1. The trim removed 3 bases at V and 5 bases at J, leaving 3 bases unmatched. Germline V gene lookup returns CDR1 WSHSY and CDR2 SAAADI. The CDR3 contains 13 residues. The CDR3 reads CASSEKQGTEAFF. CDR3 sequence (DNA): TGCGCCAGCAGTGAAAAACAGGGGACTGAAGCTTTCTTT.

V usage is TRBV10-2 and J usage is TRBJ2-3; maybe TRBD1 (5 bases). V dropped 0 bases and J dropped 5 bases, with 9 bases sitting between them. The germline gives CDR1 WSHSY, CDR2 SAAADI. The CDR3 runs 14 residues. The CDR3 nucleotides are TGCGCCAGCAGTGAGTCTAGGGGCAAAGATACGCAGTATTTT. The encoded protein is CASSESRGKDTQYF.

This chain links TRBV6-5 with TRBJ2-7, with 8 bases aligning to TRBD1. The length of the CDR3 is 15 residues. Germline loops: CDR1 MNHEY, CDR2 SVGAGI. With 2 bases clipped from V and 3 bases from J, the junction kept 6 bases outside the gene matches. CDR3 sequence: CASSYPGQGNYEQYF. The CDR3 DNA follows: TGTGCCAGCAGTTACCCAGGACAGGGAAACTACGAGCAGTACTTC.

The table lists this clone with a count of one. J is TRBJ2-5 and V is TRBV18, with 13 bases fitting TRBD2. Germline CDR1 KGHSH, CDR2 LQKENI. The J segment lost 4 bases and the V segment lost 3 bases, leaving 14 bases of the junction unmatched. This CDR3 is built from 19 residues. The DNA for the CDR3 is TGTGCCAGCTCACCTGGTGAGGAGGGACTAGCGGGGCTGGGAGAGACCCAGTACTTC. Translation gives CASSPGEEGLAGLGETQYF.

This clone has a single count. The rearrangement links TRBV7-8 to TRBJ1-5; 10 bases agree with TRBD1. Germline CDR1 and CDR2: SGHVS and FQNEAQ. The CDR3 is made up of 15 amino acids. With V trimmed by 5 bases and J by 3 bases, 4 bases remained unmatched. CDR3 nucleotide sequence: TGTGCCAGCAGCCTCGGGACAGGGGACAATCAGCCCCAGCATTTT. Translated, it gives CASSLGTGDNQPQHF. Full variable domain (missing parts from reference TRBV7-8 and TRBJ1-5): GAGVSQSPRYKVAKRGQDVALRCDPISGHVSLFWYQQALGQGPEFLTYFQNEAQLDKSGLPSDRFFAERPEGSVSTLKIQRTQQEDSAVYLCASSLGTGDNQPQHFGDGTRLSIL.

The chain links TRBV9 to TRBJ2-5, with TRBD2 matching over 10 bases. This CDR3 comprises 15 residues. CDR1 and CDR2 from the germline V gene are SGDLS and YYNGEE. J was trimmed by 5 bases and V by 0 bases; bases with no gene match: 4. The CDR3 coding sequence is TGTGCCAGCAGCGTAGCTAGCGGGGGTGGCGAGACCCAGTACTTC. It yields the protein CASSVASGGGETQYF.

This clone was counted once. Germline and junction disagree at one end, which may indicate a read error. The chain combines TRBV5-4 with TRBJ1-2; D ambiguous. The CDR3 loop spans 11 amino acids. Germline V gene sequence: CDR1 SGHNT, CDR2 YYREEE (reference sequence). The CDR3 region has the DNA TGTGCCAGCAGCGACCCCCAGAGGCAGATCTTC. This codes for CASSDPQRQIF. The whole variable domain, filled in from reference TRBV5-4 and TRBJ1-2, reads ETGVTQSPTHLIKTRGQQVTLRCSSQSGHNTVSWYQQALGQGPQFIFQYYREEENGRGNFPPRFSGLQFPNYSSELNVNALELDDSALYLCASSDPQRQIFGSGTRLTVV.

J is TRBJ2-5 and V is TRBV12-5; the D is unclear. The J call could be wrong; TRBJ2-7 is a better fit for the DNA end. CDR3 size: 14 residues. The V gene's germline CDR1 is LGHNT and CDR2 FRNRAP. Here the CDR3 reads CASSRPPEAYEQYF. Here the CDR3 DNA reads TGTGCTAGTAGCCGACCCCCCGAGGCCTACGAGCAGTACTTC.

This chain connects TRBV6-6 to TRBJ1-5, with unresolved D. This CDR3 comprises 12 residues. In germline, CDR1 is MNHNY, CDR2 SVGAGI (reference sequence). The V gene lost 6 bases and the J gene lost 2 bases, with 5 bases spanning the gap. CDR3 bases: TGTGCCAGCAGACCAGGCAATCAGCCCCAGCATTTT. It translates to CASRPGNQPQHF.

In its sample, this clone was seen a few times. The rearrangement links TRBV7-6 to TRBJ2-3; 7 bases match TRBD1. Trimming removed 6 bases from V and 0 bases from J; junction bases left unmatched: 3. Germline CDR1 SGHVS, CDR2 FNYEAQ. The CDR3 is made up of 14 amino acids. The CDR3 sequence is CASRYRGSTDTQYF. As DNA, the CDR3 is TGTGCCAGCAGATACAGGGGAAGCACAGATACGCAGTATTTT. Together with reference TRBV7-6 and TRBJ2-3, the CDR3 gives the full variable domain: GAGVSQSPRYKVTKRGQDVALRCDPISGHVSLYWYRQALGQGPEFLTYFNYEAQQDKSGLPNDRFSAERPEGSISTLTIQRTEQRDSAMYRCASRYRGSTDTQYFGPGTRLTVL.

This clone was observed a single time. The chain has TRBV9 and TRBJ2-3, with D perhaps TRBD2 (6 bases). The CDR3 loop spans 15 amino acids. The V gene lost 4 bases and the J gene lost 0 bases, with 12 bases spanning the gap. CDR1 is SGDLS and CDR2 is YYNGEE in the germline V gene. CDR3 in amino acids: CASSPWGESTDTQYF. The CDR3 region has the DNA TGTGCCAGCAGCCCCTGGGGGGAGAGCACAGATACGCAGTATTTT.

The chain carries TRBV2 and TRBJ1-5, with TRBD1 matching 9 bases. CDR3 length: 17 amino acids. From germline, CDR1 is SNHLY and CDR2 FYNNEI. Trimming removed 2 bases from V and 5 bases from J; junction bases left unmatched: 10. This chain's CDR3 is CASSESDRTGEDQPQHF. In DNA form, the CDR3 reads TGTGCCAGCAGTGAATCAGATAGGACAGGGGAAGATCAGCCCCAGCATTTT.

This clone was detected once. The CDR3 nucleotides read TGTGCCAGCAGCTTAGGGGACAGTCTAGAGCAGTACTTC. Translating gives CASSLGDSLEQYF. The chain carries TRBV11-2 and TRBJ2-7, with 7 bases matching TRBD1. The CDR3 spans 13 residues. The germline CDR1 and CDR2 sequences are SGHAT and FQNNGV. The junction had 4 bases not matched to a gene; V was cut back by 1 base and J by 7 bases.

The CDR3 spells CASSRLAGEGTQYF. The CDR3 DNA is TGTGCCAGCAGTCGACTAGCGGGGGAAGGCACGCAGTATTTT. V gene TRBV2 combines with J gene TRBJ2-3; 12 bases fit TRBD2. Germline assignment: CDR1 SNHLY and CDR2 FYNNEI. V was pared by 5 bases and J by 9 bases, with 6 bases of the junction left unmatched. CDR3 size: 14 residues.

The rearrangement joins TRBV11-3 to TRBJ2-7; D perhaps matches TRBD1 (6 bases). The ends were cut back, 5 bases at V and 4 bases at J, with 24 bases in the middle. CDR3 length: 17 amino acids. Germline V gives CDR1 SGHNT, CDR2 YENEEA. The CDR3 is CASSPLGGDSKPYEQYF. CDR3 coding DNA: TGTGCCAGCAGCCCTCTAGGGGGTGACTCAAAACCTTACGAGCAGTACTTC.

The V call is TRBV9, the J call TRBJ2-3; TRBD2 is a possible D gene (5 bases). The CDR3 length is 12 residues. Germline lookup yields CDR1 SGDLS and CDR2 YYNGEE. V lost 4 bases to trimming and J lost 7 bases, with 10 bases between them. As DNA, the CDR3 is TGTGCCAGCAGCCCTCGAGGGAATACGCAGTATTTT. Its translation: CASSPRGNTQYF.